The 31 T cell receptor beta chains reported below all come from one sample, sequenced in a study of T-cell reconstitution after alpha-beta-depleted transplantation in children. The library targeted TCRbeta and was prepared with unique molecular identifiers. TCRdb itself ran the PCR reads through MiXCR, one entry per CDR3 protein. The sample has 700,000 to 950,000 distinct CDR3 sequences; approximately 15% are singletons. The sample was PBMCs, mostly from graft donor cells, taken 360 days after TCRalphabeta/CD19-depleted stem cell transplant. The receptors stem from a male patient younger than 18 who had a stem cell transplant for acute lymphoblastic leukemia, so the T cells may come from the graft donor.

This clonotype was found a few times. The chain carries TRBV12-3 or TRBV12-4 and TRBJ1-3, with a weak D call TRBD1 (5 bases). The V end lost 0 bases, the J end lost 2 bases, and 11 bases lay between the germline ends. This CDR3 spans 16 amino acids. CDR3 DNA sequence: TGTGCCAGCAGTTTAGCAGTCAGGGTGGCTGGAAACACCATATATTTT. Protein sequence: CASSLAVRVAGNTIYF.

This clonotype was recorded at least ten times. The rearrangement joins TRBV12-3 or TRBV12-4 to TRBJ1-3; no clear D. The CDR3 totals 16 residues. Trimming took off 2 bases at V and 0 bases at J, with 11 bases between the two ends. The CDR3 here is CASSLTWRFSGNTIYF. In nucleotides, the CDR3 is TGTGCCAGCAGTTTAACGTGGCGGTTCTCTGGAAACACCATATATTTT.

This clonotype was seen a handful of times. The rearrangement uses TRBV7-6 and TRBJ2-7; unclear D gene. Trimming left V 5 bases short and J 2 bases short, with 16 bases between. Germline assignment: CDR1 SGHVS and CDR2 FNYEAQ. This CDR3 region has 15 residues. The CDR3 region has the DNA TGTGCCAGCAGCCCGCTGACCGGGCGGACCTACGAGCAGTACTTC. Its protein is CASSPLTGRTYEQYF.

The chain has TRBV27 and TRBJ2-3; D uncertain. Germline-derived CDR1 and CDR2 are MNHEY and SMNVEV (reference sequence). The CDR3 has 19 amino acids. The germline V and J ends were trimmed by 5 bases and 0 bases, with 24 bases remaining between them. CDR3 DNA: TGTGCCAGCAGTCAGATACGTGGTCTTAAGACCATTAGCACAGATACGCAGTATTTT. As protein: CASSQIRGLKTISTDTQYF.

This clonotype occurred a few times. The V and J genes are TRBV6-1 and TRBJ1-4, with 7 nucleotides matching TRBD1. CDR3 size: 16 residues. The V gene end was trimmed by 7 bases and the J gene end by 2 bases; junction bases not matched to a gene: 10. Germline CDR1 and CDR2: MNHNS and SASEGT. The CDR3 region is CASTFDRASTNEKLFF. Written as DNA, the CDR3 is TGTGCCAGCACCTTTGACAGGGCCTCCACTAATGAAAAACTGTTTTTT.

This clonotype was seen only a few times. This chain connects TRBV12-3 or TRBV12-4 to TRBJ1-5; 8 nucleotides match TRBD1. The CDR3 covers 15 residues. Losses at the gene ends were 5 bases for V and 3 bases for J; bases not matched to a gene: 6. CDR3 in DNA: TGTGCCAGCAGTACCTGGACAGGGCACAATCAGCCCCAGCATTTT. Protein product: CASSTWTGHNQPQHF.

The chain employs TRBV3-1 and TRBJ2-1; TRBD2 is a possible D gene (5 bases). The CDR3 has 14 amino acids. V gave up 3 bases and J gave up 4 bases, with 10 bases separating them. Germline loops: CDR1 LGHDT, CDR2 YNNKEL (reference sequence). CDR3 in amino acids: CASSHVGSYNEQFF. The CDR3 nucleotides are TGTGCCAGCAGCCATGTGGGGAGTTACAATGAGCAGTTCTTC.

The rearrangement uses TRBV19 and TRBJ2-7; D is undetermined. Germline V lookup: CDR1 LNHDA, CDR2 SQIVND (reference sequence). This CDR3 contains 14 residues. Trimming cost V 2 bases and J 0 bases, with 8 bases left between them. Here the CDR3 reads CASSILVNSYEQYF. The CDR3 coding sequence is TGTGCCAGTAGTATACTGGTCAACTCCTACGAGCAGTACTTC. Full variable domain (remainder filled in from reference TRBV19 and TRBJ2-7): DGGITQSPKYLFRKEGQNVTLSCEQNLNHDAMYWYRQDPGQGLRLIYYSQIVNDFQKGDIAEGYSVSREKKESFPLTVTSAQKNPTAFYLCASSILVNSYEQYFGPGTRLTVT.

The chain combines TRBV2 with TRBJ2-1, with D perhaps TRBD2 (5 bases). This CDR3 has 15 residues. The V and J ends lost 8 bases and 0 bases respectively, with 14 bases between them. Looked up from germline, CDR1 is SNHLY and CDR2 is FYNNEI. This CDR3 is CASRGAGGSYNEQFF. The CDR3 DNA reads TGTGCCAGCCGTGGCGCCGGAGGCTCCTACAATGAGCAGTTCTTC.

The genes are TRBV2 and TRBJ1-5; 9 bases agree with TRBD1. CDR3 length equals 13 residues. CDR1 and CDR2 (germline): SNHLY, FYNNEI. After removal of 11 bases from V and 7 bases from J, the junction contained 9 bases not matched to a gene. The DNA of the CDR3 is TGTGCCGTTGGGACAGGGCTTTTCCAGCCCCAGCATTTT. It codes for CAVGTGLFQPQHF.

This clonotype was found a few times. The chain uses TRBV7-9 and TRBJ1-5; D not resolved. CDR1 is SEHNR, CDR2 FQNEAQ, per germline (reference sequence). This CDR3 has 16 residues. Trimming stripped 5 bases from V and 1 base from J, with 15 bases between. The CDR3, as DNA: TGTGCCAGCAGCATCGGGTGGAAGGGCAGCAATCAGCCCCAGCATTTT. Its protein product is CASSIGWKGSNQPQHF.

The gene calls are TRBV20-1 and TRBJ2-7; 8 bases align to TRBD2. The CDR3 loop spans 14 amino acids. Germline lookup yields CDR1 DFQATT and CDR2 SNEGSKA (reference sequence). V lost 3 bases, J lost 3 bases, and 7 bases stayed unmatched. The CDR3 reads CSARRGLDFYEQYF. In DNA form, the CDR3 reads TGCAGTGCTAGGAGGGGACTAGACTTCTACGAGCAGTACTTC.

This clonotype has more than one count but fewer than ten. The chain combines TRBV2 with TRBJ2-3; unclear D gene. CDR1 is SNHLY, CDR2 FYNNEI, per germline. V lost 3 bases to trimming and J lost 8 bases, with 3 bases between them. The CDR3 spans 10 residues. Written as DNA, the CDR3 is TGTGCCAGCAGTGATGGTACGCAGTATTTT. Translated, it gives CASSDGTQYF.

This chain links TRBV5-1 with TRBJ1-5, with 7 bases identical to TRBD1. This CDR3 region has 15 residues. Unmatched junction bases numbered 8, after V lost 4 bases and J lost 4 bases. The V gene's germline CDR1 is SGHRS and CDR2 YFSETQ. The DNA for the CDR3 is TGCGCCAGCAGCCAAGCAGGGGGTAAAAATCAGCCCCAGCATTTT. This sequence encodes CASSQAGGKNQPQHF.

This rearrangement joins TRBV27 to TRBJ2-7; D remains unclear. V lost 6 bases, J lost 3 bases, and 12 bases lay in between. The CDR3 runs 13 residues. Looked up from germline, CDR1 is MNHEY and CDR2 is SMNVEV (reference sequence). The CDR3 loop reads CASRKLLGYEQYF. The CDR3 region has the DNA TGTGCCAGCAGAAAGCTTTTGGGCTACGAGCAGTACTTC.

The chain carries TRBV14 and TRBJ1-5, with TRBD1 identical over 10 bases. The CDR3 covers 15 residues. With 4 bases clipped from V and 7 bases from J, the junction kept 7 bases outside the gene matches. CDR1 SGHDN and CDR2 FVKESK come from the germline V gene. CDR3 in DNA: TGTGCCAGCAGCCCGGGACAGGGGATAGTACAGCCCCAGCATTTT. Translating it yields CASSPGQGIVQPQHF.

In this sample, this clonotype turned up many times. The CDR3 DNA sequence: TGTGCCAGCAGCTTAATGCCTAGCGGGAGTGGAGTAAATACGCAGTATTTT. Protein: CASSLMPSGSGVNTQYF. This sequence joins TRBV7-3 and TRBJ2-3; 10 positions match TRBD2. Per germline, CDR1 SGHTA and CDR2 FQGTGA. Trimming cost V 1 base and J 7 bases; bases outside gene matches: 11. CDR3 length: 17 amino acids.

This clonotype occurred many times. The chain joins TRBV25-1 to TRBJ2-4; D remains ambiguous. V shed 4 bases and J shed 2 bases, with 12 bases lying between them. Germline V CDR1 and CDR2: MGHDK, SYGVNS. The CDR3 runs 15 residues. The CDR3 bases are TGTGCCAGCAGTGCCCCGAAGGAGACCAAAAACATTCAGTACTTC. Its protein is CASSAPKETKNIQYF. The full variable domain, completed using reference TRBV25-1 and TRBJ2-4, is EADIYQTPRYLVIGTGKKITLECSQTMGHDKMYWYQQDPGMELHLIHYSYGVNSTEKGDLSSESTVSRIRTEHFPLTLESARPSHTSQYLCASSAPKETKNIQYFGAGTRLSVL.

A few counts support this clonotype. The chain uses TRBV27 and TRBJ2-3; 7 nucleotides agree with TRBD2. The V gene's germline CDR1 is MNHEY and CDR2 SMNVEV (reference sequence). This CDR3 has 16 amino acids. V was pared by 0 bases and J by 1 base, with 4 bases of the junction left unmatched. CDR3 loop: CASSLSKLARTDTQYF. CDR3 nucleotide sequence: TGTGCCAGCAGTTTATCGAAACTAGCGCGCACAGATACGCAGTATTTT.

This clonotype was counted only a few times. This chain joins TRBV7-6 and TRBJ2-1; no clear D gene. This CDR3 has 12 amino acids. Germline V gives CDR1 SGHVS, CDR2 FNYEAQ. V lost 5 bases, J lost 8 bases, and 10 bases lay in between. The CDR3 DNA reads TGTGCCAGCAGCCTCGAGTGGGATGAGCAGTTCTTC. It encodes CASSLEWDEQFF.

This chain uses TRBV20-1 with TRBJ1-3, with 7 bases lining up with TRBD1. CDR1 is DFQATT and CDR2 is SNEGSKA in the germline V gene (reference sequence). Trimming removed 4 bases from V and 2 bases from J; junction bases left unmatched: 11. The CDR3 is 16 residues long. CDR3 sequence: CSATPRGGKAGNTIYF. In DNA form, the CDR3 reads TGCAGTGCTACCCCACGAGGGGGCAAAGCTGGAAACACCATATATTTT.

V gene TRBV27 combines with J gene TRBJ2-5; either TRBD1 or TRBD2 may supply D (6 bases each). V was clipped by 6 bases and J by 2 bases, with 25 bases between them. The CDR3 has 18 amino acids. Per the germline V gene, CDR1 is MNHEY and CDR2 is SMNVEV (reference sequence). This chain's CDR3 is CASSRGGSPAGLQETQYF. Here the CDR3 DNA reads TGTGCCAGCAGCAGAGGGGGTAGCCCAGCGGGCCTACAAGAGACCCAGTACTTC.

The rearrangement uses TRBV24-1 and TRBJ2-3; D may be TRBD1 (6 bases). The CDR3 is made up of 17 amino acids. V shed 3 bases and J shed 5 bases, with 20 bases lying between them. Germline values: CDR1 KGHDR, CDR2 SFDVKD. CDR3 DNA: TGTGCCACCAGTGATACTTACAGGGTTAGCTCCCGAGATACGCAGTATTTT. Its protein product is CATSDTYRVSSRDTQYF.

The chain has TRBV9 and TRBJ1-1; no reliable D call. The CDR3 is 13 residues long. The V end lost 0 bases, the J end lost 4 bases, and 7 bases lay between the germline ends. Germline CDR1 is SGDLS and CDR2 is YYNGEE. The CDR3 spells CASSVVASTEAFF. The CDR3 DNA follows: TGTGCCAGCAGCGTAGTTGCTTCCACTGAAGCTTTCTTT.

This clonotype was seen a few times. The chain carries TRBV15 and TRBJ2-1; maybe TRBD1 (5 bases). Deletions cut 0 bases from V and 8 bases from J, with 8 bases between. The CDR3 extends over 13 amino acids. CDR1 LNHNV and CDR2 YYDKDF come from the germline V gene (reference sequence). CDR3 sequence (DNA): TGTGCCACCAGCAGAGAAGGGGTGGATGAGCAGTTCTTC. Its translation: CATSREGVDEQFF. Looking up the rest from reference TRBV15 and TRBJ2-1 gives the full variable domain: DAMVIQNPRYQVTQFGKPVTLSCSQTLNHNVMYWYQQKSSQAPKLLFHYYDKDFNNEADTPDNFQSRRPNTSFCFLDIRSPGLGDTAMYLCATSREGVDEQFFGPGTRLTVL.

The V call is TRBV5-1, the J call TRBJ1-2, with 7 bases identical to TRBD1. Germline CDR1 is SGHRS and CDR2 is YFSETQ. This CDR3 region has 15 residues. The V gene end was trimmed by 4 bases and the J gene end by 4 bases; junction bases not matched to a gene: 10. The CDR3 is CASSGREGGAYGYTF. The DNA for the CDR3 is TGCGCCAGCAGCGGTCGGGAAGGGGGCGCCTATGGCTACACCTTC.

The chain recombines TRBV29-1 with TRBJ2-3; no firm D call. V lost 8 bases and J 3 bases, leaving 12 bases between the germline ends. The germline V gene encodes CDR1 SQVTM and CDR2 ANQGSEA. The CDR3 is made up of 12 amino acids. The CDR3 DNA reads TGCAGCCCACAGCTCTTGACAGATACGCAGTATTTT. Protein: CSPQLLTDTQYF.

This clonotype was seen repeatedly, ten times or more. The J gene is TRBJ2-7, the V gene TRBV3-1; 8 bases align to TRBD2. Trimming took 0 bases from V and 0 from J; bases not matched to a gene: 4. Germline-derived CDR1 and CDR2 are LGHDT and YNNKEL (reference sequence). The CDR3 covers 16 residues. In DNA, the CDR3 is TGTGCCAGCAGCCAAGAGGTTGGACTAGCCTCCTACGAGCAGTACTTC. It yields the protein CASSQEVGLASYEQYF.

This clonotype appeared a few times. This chain connects TRBV5-1 to TRBJ2-7; TRBD1 is a possible D gene (6 bases). The CDR3 has 15 residues. V lost 0 bases and J lost 2, with 12 bases in between. The germline CDR1 and CDR2 sequences are SGHRS and YFSETQ. CDR3: CASSLGQGIAYEQYF. DNA for the CDR3: TGCGCCAGCAGCTTGGGGCAGGGGATCGCCTACGAGCAGTACTTC.

This clonotype was seen only a few times. The chain has TRBV7-9 and TRBJ2-1; D is unclear. The germline V gene has CDR1 SEHNR and CDR2 FQNEAQ (reference sequence). The CDR3 contains 13 residues. V lost 2 bases, J lost 7 bases, and 9 bases lay in between. Written as DNA, the CDR3 is TGTGCCAGCAGCTTAAAGGTGGGGAATGAGCAGTTCTTC. Protein sequence: CASSLKVGNEQFF.

CDR3 bases: TGTGCCAGCAGCTCAAGTCCCGGGACTGGCTACGAGCAGTACTTC. It encodes CASSSSPGTGYEQYF. The chain employs TRBV7-9 and TRBJ2-7, with a weak D call TRBD2 (6 bases). Trimming stripped 4 bases from V and 3 bases from J, with 16 bases between. This CDR3 has 15 amino acids. The germline V gene has CDR1 SEHNR and CDR2 FQNEAQ (reference sequence). Drawing the rest from reference TRBV7-9 and TRBJ2-7, the complete variable domain is DTGVSQNPRHKITKRGQNVTFRCDPISEHNRLYWYRQTLGQGPEFLTYFQNEAQLEKSRLLSDRFSAERPKGSFSTLEIQRTEQGDSAMYLCASSSSPGTGYEQYFGPGTRLTVT.